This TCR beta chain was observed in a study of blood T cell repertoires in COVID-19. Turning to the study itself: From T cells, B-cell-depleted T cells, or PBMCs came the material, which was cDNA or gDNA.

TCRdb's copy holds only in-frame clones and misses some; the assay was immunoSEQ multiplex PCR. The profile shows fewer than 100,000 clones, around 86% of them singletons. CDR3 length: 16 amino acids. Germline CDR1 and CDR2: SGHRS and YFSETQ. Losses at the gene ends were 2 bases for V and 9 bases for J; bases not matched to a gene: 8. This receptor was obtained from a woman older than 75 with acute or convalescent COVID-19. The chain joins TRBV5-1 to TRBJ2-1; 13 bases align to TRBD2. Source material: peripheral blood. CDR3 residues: CASSLPGLAGAGEQFF. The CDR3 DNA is TGCGCCAGCAGCTTACCCGGACTAGCGGGAGCCGGTGAGCAGTTCTTC. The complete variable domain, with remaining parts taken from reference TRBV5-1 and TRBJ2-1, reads KAGVTQTPRYLIKTRGQQVTLSCSPISGHRSVSWYQQTPGQGLQFLFEYFSETQRNKGNFPGRFSGRQFSNSRSEMNVSTLELGDSALYLCASSLPGLAGAGEQFFGPGTRLTVL.